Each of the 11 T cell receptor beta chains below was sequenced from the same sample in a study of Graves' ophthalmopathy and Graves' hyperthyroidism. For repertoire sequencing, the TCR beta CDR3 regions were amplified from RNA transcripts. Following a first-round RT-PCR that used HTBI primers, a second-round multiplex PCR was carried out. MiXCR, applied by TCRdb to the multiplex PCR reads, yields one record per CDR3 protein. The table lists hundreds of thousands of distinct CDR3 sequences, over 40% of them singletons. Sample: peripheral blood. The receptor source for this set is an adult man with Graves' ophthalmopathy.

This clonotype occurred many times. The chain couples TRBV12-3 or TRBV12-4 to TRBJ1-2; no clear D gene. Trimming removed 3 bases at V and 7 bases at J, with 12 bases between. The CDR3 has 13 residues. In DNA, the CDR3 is TGTGCCAGCAGTTTCTCACGGGTTGCTGGCTACACCTTC. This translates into CASSFSRVAGYTF.

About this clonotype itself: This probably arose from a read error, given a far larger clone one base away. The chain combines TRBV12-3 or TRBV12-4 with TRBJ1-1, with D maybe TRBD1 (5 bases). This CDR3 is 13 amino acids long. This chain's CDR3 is CAGSLARGTEAFF. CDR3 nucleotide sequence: TGTGCCGGCAGTTTAGCTAGGGGCACTGAAGCTTTCTTT.

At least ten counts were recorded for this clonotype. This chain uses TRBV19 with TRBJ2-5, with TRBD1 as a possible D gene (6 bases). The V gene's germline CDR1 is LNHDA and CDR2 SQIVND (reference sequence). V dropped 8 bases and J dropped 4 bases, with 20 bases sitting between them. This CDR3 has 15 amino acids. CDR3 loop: CASGGGAGRGETQYF. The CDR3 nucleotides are TGTGCCAGTGGGGGCGGAGCAGGGAGAGGAGAGACCCAGTACTTC.

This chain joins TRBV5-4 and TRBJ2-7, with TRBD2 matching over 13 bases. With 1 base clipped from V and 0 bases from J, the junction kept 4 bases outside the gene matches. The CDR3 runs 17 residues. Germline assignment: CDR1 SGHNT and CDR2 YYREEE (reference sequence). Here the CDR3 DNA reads TGTGCCAGCAGCTTGAGGGGACTAGCGGGGACCTCCTACGAGCAGTACTTC. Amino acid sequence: CASSLRGLAGTSYEQYF.

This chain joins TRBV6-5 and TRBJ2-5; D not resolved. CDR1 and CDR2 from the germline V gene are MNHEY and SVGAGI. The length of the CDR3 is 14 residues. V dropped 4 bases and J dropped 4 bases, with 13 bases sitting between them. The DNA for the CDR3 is TGTGCCAGCAGTTCAGTAGTTGGCCGAGAGACCCAGTACTTC. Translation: CASSSVVGRETQYF.

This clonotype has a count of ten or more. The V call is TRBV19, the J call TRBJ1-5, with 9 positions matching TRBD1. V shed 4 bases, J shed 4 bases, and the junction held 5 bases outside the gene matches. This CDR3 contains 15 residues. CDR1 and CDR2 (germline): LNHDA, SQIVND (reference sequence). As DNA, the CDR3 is TGTGCCAGTAGTACCTCCGGGACAGGGAATCAGCCCCAGCATTTT. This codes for CASSTSGTGNQPQHF.

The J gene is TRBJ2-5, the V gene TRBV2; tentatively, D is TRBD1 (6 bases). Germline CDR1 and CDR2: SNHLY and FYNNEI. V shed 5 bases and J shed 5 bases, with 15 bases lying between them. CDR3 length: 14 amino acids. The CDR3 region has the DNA TGTGCCAGCAGTCGGGACACTGGGGACGAGACCCAGTACTTC. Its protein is CASSRDTGDETQYF.

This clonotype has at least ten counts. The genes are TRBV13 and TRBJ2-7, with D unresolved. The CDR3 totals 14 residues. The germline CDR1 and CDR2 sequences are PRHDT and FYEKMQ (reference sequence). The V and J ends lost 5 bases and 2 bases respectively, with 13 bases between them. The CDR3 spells CASSHSTLPYEQYF. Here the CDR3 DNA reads TGTGCCAGCAGCCACAGCACACTCCCCTACGAGCAGTACTTC.

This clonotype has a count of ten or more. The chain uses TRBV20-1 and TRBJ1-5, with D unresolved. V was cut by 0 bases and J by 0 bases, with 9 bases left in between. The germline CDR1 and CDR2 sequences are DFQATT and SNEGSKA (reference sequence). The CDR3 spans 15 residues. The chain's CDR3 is CSARDGQYSNQPQHF. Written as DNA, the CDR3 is TGCAGTGCTAGAGATGGCCAGTATAGCAATCAGCCCCAGCATTTT.

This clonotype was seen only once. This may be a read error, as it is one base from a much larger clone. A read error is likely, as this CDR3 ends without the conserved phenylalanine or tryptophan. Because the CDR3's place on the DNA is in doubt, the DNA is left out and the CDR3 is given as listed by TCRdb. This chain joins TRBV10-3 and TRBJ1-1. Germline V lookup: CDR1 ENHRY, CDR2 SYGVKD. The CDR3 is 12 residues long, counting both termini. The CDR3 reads CAISVTAGPPLV.

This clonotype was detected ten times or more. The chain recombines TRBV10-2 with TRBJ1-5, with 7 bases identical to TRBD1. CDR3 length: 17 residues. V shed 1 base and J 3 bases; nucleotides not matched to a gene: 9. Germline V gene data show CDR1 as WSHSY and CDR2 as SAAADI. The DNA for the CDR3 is TGCGCCAGCAGTGAGTTTAGGGACAGAGACTACAATCAGCCCCAGCATTTT. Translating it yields CASSEFRDRDYNQPQHF.